A selection of T cell receptor beta chains follows, all from one sample in a study of blood T cell repertoires in COVID-19. Clones were read by immunoSEQ multiplex PCR, and TCRdb kept only the in-frame ones, dropping some. There are roughly 200,000 clones in the sample; more than 85% occur only once, and 10% lies in the top ten. Sequencing was done on a sample of peripheral blood. These receptor sequences come from a woman between 50 and 59 years old with COVID-19, enrolled during active disease. Each CDR3 is given with its conserved first and last residue. The D gene is left open where the match is weak. Expanded clones get a size class; other rows say once, few or many, or leave the size out.

V gene	D gene	clone size	J gene	CDR3 DNA	CDR3 protein
TRBV2	.	.	TRBJ1-1	TGTGCCAGCAGTGGGTCGGGACTTTTGAACACTGAAGCTTTCTTT	CASSGSGLLNTEAFF
TRBV28	.	.	TRBJ1-5	TGTGCCAGCAGTTTAGGGGGACAAGGGAGTCAGCCCCAGCATTTT	CASSLGGQGSQPQHF
TRBV10-3	TRBD2	.	TRBJ2-3	TGTGCCATCAGTGAGTCGAGGGGACTAGCGGGTACCGTTAGGCAGTATTTT	CAISESRGLAGTVRQYF
TRBV6-6	TRBD2	.	TRBJ2-1	TGTGCCAGCTCCCCTAAACGGCTAGCGGGGGGGAATGAGCAGTTCTTC	CASSPKRLAGGNEQFF
TRBV5-1	TRBD2	once	TRBJ2-2	TGCGCCAGCAGCTTGCTAGCGGGGGTTTCGACCGGGGAGCTGTTTTTT	CASSLLAGVSTGELFF
TRBV6-1	TRBD2	.	TRBJ2-1	TGTGCCAGCAGTGAAATGGTGAGCGGGGGGAATGAGCAGTTCTTC	CASSEMVSGGNEQFF
TRBV6-2/TRBV6-3	TRBD1	.	TRBJ1-5	TGTGCCAGCAGTATCGGGACAGGGGTCCAGCCCCAGCATTTT	CASSIGTGVQPQHF
TRBV5-1	.	.	TRBJ2-1	TGCGCCAGCAGCCTAGCCCAGGACTCTTCTGAGCAGTTCTTC	CASSLAQDSSEQFF
TRBV15	.	.	TRBJ1-3	TGTGCCACCAGCAAGGGAGGTTCTGGAAACACCATATATTTT	CATSKGGSGNTIYF
TRBV30	.	.	TRBJ1-2	TGTGCCTGGAGGGCCCAGGCGACGTTTAACTATGGCTACACCTTC	CAWRAQATFNYGYTF